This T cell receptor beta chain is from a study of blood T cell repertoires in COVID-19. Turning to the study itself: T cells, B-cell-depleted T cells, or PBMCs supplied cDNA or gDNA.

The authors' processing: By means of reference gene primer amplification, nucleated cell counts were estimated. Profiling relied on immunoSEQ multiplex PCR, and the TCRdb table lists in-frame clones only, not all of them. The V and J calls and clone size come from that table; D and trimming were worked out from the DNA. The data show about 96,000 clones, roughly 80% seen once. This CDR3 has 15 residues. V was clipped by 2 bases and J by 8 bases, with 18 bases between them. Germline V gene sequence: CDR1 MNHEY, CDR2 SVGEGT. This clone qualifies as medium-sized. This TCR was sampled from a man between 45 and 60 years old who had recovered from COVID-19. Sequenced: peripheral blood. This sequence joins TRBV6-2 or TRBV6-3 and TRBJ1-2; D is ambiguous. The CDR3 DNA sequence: TGTGCCAGCAGTTACACTAACCGGGAGCCGGCCGGCTACACCTTC. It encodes CASSYTNREPAGYTF.